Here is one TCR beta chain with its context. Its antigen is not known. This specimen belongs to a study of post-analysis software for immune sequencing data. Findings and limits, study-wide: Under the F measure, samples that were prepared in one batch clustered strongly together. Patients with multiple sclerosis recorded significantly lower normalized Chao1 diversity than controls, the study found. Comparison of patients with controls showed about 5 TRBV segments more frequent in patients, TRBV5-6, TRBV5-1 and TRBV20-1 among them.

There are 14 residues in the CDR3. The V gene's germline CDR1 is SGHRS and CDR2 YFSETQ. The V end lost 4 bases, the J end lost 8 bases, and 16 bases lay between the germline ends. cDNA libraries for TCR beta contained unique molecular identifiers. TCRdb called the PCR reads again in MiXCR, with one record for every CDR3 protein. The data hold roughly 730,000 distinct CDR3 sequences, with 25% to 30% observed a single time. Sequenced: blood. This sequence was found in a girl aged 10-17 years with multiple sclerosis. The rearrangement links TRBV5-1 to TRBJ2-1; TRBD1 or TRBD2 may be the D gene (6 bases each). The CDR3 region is CASSRSGALDEQFF. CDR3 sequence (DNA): TGCGCCAGCAGCCGGTCGGGGGCCCTGGATGAGCAGTTCTTC.